These T cell receptor beta chains were read from a single sample in a study of CD8 T cells in Susac syndrome. TCRdb reprocessed the immunoSEQ multiplex PCR reads via MiXCR and lists one record per CDR3 protein. This sample carries tens of thousands of distinct CDR3 sequences, over 85% of them seen once, and the ten largest clones take more than 0.45%. The sample taken for sequencing was CD8+ T cells from PBMCs. The receptors come from a human donor in good health. Both conserved end residues are part of each CDR3. D genes are given only for firm matches. The listing skips clone size in some rows; elsewhere it reads once, few, many or a size class.

clone_size: -; v_call: TRBV27; j_call: TRBJ1-1; d_call: -; cdr3_nt: TGTGCCAGCAGGGATCTCCAGGGGATCACTGAAGCTTTCTTT; cdr3_aa: CASRDLQGITEAFF
clone_size: -; v_call: TRBV2; j_call: TRBJ2-3; d_call: TRBD2; cdr3_nt: TGTGCCAGCAGTGCTGAACTAGCGGAGACAGATACGCAGTATTTT; cdr3_aa: CASSAELAETDTQYF
clone_size: once; v_call: TRBV12-3/TRBV12-4; j_call: TRBJ2-7; d_call: -; cdr3_nt: TGTGCCAGCAGTTTTGGGGAGTACTACGAGCAGTACTTC; cdr3_aa: CASSFGEYYEQYF
clone_size: -; v_call: TRBV19; j_call: TRBJ2-7; d_call: -; cdr3_nt: TGTGCCAGTAGCCAGTTGGCGGCGGATACCTACGAGCAGTACTTC; cdr3_aa: CASSQLAADTYEQYF
clone_size: -; v_call: TRBV15; j_call: TRBJ2-1; d_call: TRBD2; cdr3_nt: TGTGCCACCAGCAGAGATGGGCCTAGCGGGAGCCCGGATGAGCAGTTCTTC; cdr3_aa: CATSRDGPSGSPDEQFF
clone_size: few; v_call: TRBV27; j_call: TRBJ2-7; d_call: -; cdr3_nt: TGTGCCAGCAGTAAACAGGGTATCCCCTCCTACGAGCAGTACTTC; cdr3_aa: CASSKQGIPSYEQYF
clone_size: once; v_call: TRBV29-1; j_call: TRBJ2-5; d_call: -; cdr3_nt: TGCAGCGTTGATACAGGCCTTTGGGAGACCCAGTACTTC; cdr3_aa: CSVDTGLWETQYF
clone_size: -; v_call: TRBV12-3/TRBV12-4; j_call: TRBJ2-3; d_call: -; cdr3_nt: TGTGCCAGCACGCCTCTCAGCACAGATACGCAGTATTTT; cdr3_aa: CASTPLSTDTQYF
clone_size: -; v_call: TRBV28; j_call: TRBJ2-7; d_call: TRBD1; cdr3_nt: TGTGCCAGCAGCCCGGACAGGCTCCTGGAGCAGTACTTC; cdr3_aa: CASSPDRLLEQYF
clone_size: -; v_call: TRBV9; j_call: TRBJ1-1; d_call: -; cdr3_nt: TGTGCCAGCAGCGGGAACACTGAAGCTTTCTTT; cdr3_aa: CASSGNTEAFF
clone_size: once; v_call: TRBV5-1; j_call: TRBJ2-7; d_call: -; cdr3_nt: TGCGCCAGCAGCCTGGGACTCCGCTCCTACGAGCAGTACTTC; cdr3_aa: CASSLGLRSYEQYF
clone_size: -; v_call: TRBV5-6; j_call: TRBJ2-3; d_call: TRBD2; cdr3_nt: TGTGCCAGCAGCTTGCTAGCGGGAGTAGATACGCAGTATTTT; cdr3_aa: CASSLLAGVDTQYF
clone_size: -; v_call: TRBV27; j_call: TRBJ1-1; d_call: -; cdr3_nt: TGTGCCACCCGAGGGGGGGTGCACACTGAAGCTTTCTTT; cdr3_aa: CATRGGVHTEAFF
clone_size: -; v_call: TRBV6-4; j_call: TRBJ2-3; d_call: TRBD2; cdr3_nt: TGTGCCAGCAGTGACTCGATAGCGGGAGGGCCAAATACGCAGTATTTT; cdr3_aa: CASSDSIAGGPNTQYF
clone_size: -; v_call: TRBV6-4; j_call: TRBJ2-1; d_call: TRBD2; cdr3_nt: TGTGCCAGCAGTGTAGCGGGAGACGGGACGAATGAGCAGTTCTTC; cdr3_aa: CASSVAGDGTNEQFF
clone_size: -; v_call: TRBV3-1; j_call: TRBJ1-2; d_call: TRBD1; cdr3_nt: TGTGCCAGCAGCCAAGATCTAACAGGGGGCAACTATTATGGCTACACCTTC; cdr3_aa: CASSQDLTGGNYYGYTF
clone_size: -; v_call: TRBV27; j_call: TRBJ2-5; d_call: -; cdr3_nt: TGTGCCAGCAGTTCTCCGGGAGAGACCCAGTACTTC; cdr3_aa: CASSSPGETQYF
clone_size: -; v_call: TRBV3-1; j_call: TRBJ2-5; d_call: TRBD1; cdr3_nt: TGTGCCAGCAGCCAAGCGAGGGGGCGCAGGTTCGGGGAGACCCAGTACTTC; cdr3_aa: CASSQARGRRFGETQYF
clone_size: -; v_call: TRBV18; j_call: TRBJ2-2; d_call: -; cdr3_nt: TGTGCCAGCTCACCATCAGGGAACACCGGGGAGCTGTTTTTT; cdr3_aa: CASSPSGNTGELFF
clone_size: -; v_call: TRBV6-2/TRBV6-3; j_call: TRBJ2-1; d_call: -; cdr3_nt: TGTGCCAGCATCCCGGGGGCCTACAATGAGCAGTTCTTC; cdr3_aa: CASIPGAYNEQFF